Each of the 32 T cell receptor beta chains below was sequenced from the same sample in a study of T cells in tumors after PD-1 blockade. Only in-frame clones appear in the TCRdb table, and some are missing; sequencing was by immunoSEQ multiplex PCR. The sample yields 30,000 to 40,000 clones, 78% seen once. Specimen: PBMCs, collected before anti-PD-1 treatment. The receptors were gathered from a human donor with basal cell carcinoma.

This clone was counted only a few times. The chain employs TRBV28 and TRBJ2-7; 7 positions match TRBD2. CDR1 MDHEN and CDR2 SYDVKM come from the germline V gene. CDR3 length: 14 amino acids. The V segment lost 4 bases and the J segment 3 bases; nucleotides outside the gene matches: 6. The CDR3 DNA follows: TGTGCCAGCAGTTCGAGCGGGGCTTACTACGAGCAGTACTTC. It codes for CASSSSGAYYEQYF.

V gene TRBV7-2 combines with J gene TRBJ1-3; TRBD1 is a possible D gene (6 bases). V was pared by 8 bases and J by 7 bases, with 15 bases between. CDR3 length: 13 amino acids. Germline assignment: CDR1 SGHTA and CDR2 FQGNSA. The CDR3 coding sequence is TGTGCCAGCGGGGACACCGGCCCGAACACCATATATTTT. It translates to CASGDTGPNTIYF.

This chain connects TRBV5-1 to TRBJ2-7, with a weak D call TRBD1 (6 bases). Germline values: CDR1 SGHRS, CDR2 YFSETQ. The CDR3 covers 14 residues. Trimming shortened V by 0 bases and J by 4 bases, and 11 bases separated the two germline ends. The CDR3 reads CASSLGRGKYEQYF. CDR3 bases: TGCGCCAGCAGCTTGGGAAGGGGGAAATACGAGCAGTACTTC. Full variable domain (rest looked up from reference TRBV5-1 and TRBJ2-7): KAGVTQTPRYLIKTRGQQVTLSCSPISGHRSVSWYQQTPGQGLQFLFEYFSETQRNKGNFPGRFSGRQFSNSRSEMNVSTLELGDSALYLCASSLGRGKYEQYFGPGTRLTVT.

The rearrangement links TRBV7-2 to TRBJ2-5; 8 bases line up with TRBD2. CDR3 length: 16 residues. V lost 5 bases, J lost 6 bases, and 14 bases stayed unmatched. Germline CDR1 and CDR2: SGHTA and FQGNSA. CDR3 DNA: TGTGCCAGCAGCCCTTCGGTTAATAGCGGGACGAAGACCCAGTACTTC. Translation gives CASSPSVNSGTKTQYF.

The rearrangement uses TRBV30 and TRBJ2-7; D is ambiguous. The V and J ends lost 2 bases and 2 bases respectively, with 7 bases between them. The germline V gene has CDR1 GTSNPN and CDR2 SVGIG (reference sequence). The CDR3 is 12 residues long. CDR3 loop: CAWSLGTYEQYF. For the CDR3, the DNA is TGTGCCTGGAGTCTGGGAACCTACGAGCAGTACTTC.

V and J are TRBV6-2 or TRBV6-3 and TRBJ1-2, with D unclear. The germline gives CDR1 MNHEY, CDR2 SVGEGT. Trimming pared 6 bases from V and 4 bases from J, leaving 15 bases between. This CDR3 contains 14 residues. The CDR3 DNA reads TGTGCCAGCAGCACTCCGATATCGGCCTATGGCTACACCTTC. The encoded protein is CASSTPISAYGYTF.

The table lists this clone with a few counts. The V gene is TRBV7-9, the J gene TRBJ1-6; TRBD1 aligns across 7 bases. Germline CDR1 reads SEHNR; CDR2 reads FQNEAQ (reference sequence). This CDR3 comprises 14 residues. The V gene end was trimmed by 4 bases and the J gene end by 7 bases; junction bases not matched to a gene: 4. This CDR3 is CASSSRQGNSPLHF. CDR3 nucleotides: TGTGCCAGCAGCTCCCGACAGGGAAATTCACCCCTCCACTTT. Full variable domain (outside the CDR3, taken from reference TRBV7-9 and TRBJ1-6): DTGVSQNPRHKITKRGQNVTFRCDPISEHNRLYWYRQTLGQGPEFLTYFQNEAQLEKSRLLSDRFSAERPKGSFSTLEIQRTEQGDSAMYLCASSSRQGNSPLHFGNGTRLTVT.

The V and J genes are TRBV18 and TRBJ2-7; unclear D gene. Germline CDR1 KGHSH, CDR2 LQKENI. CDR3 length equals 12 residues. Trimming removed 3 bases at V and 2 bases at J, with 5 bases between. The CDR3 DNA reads TGTGCCAGCTCACCGGGGACCTACGAGCAGTACTTC. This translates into CASSPGTYEQYF.

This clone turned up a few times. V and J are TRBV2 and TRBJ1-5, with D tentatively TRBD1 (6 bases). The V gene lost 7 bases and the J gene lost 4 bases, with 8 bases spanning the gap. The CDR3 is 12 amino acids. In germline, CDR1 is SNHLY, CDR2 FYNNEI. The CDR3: CASTQGNQPQHF. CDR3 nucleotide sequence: TGTGCCAGCACGCAGGGGAATCAGCCCCAGCATTTT.

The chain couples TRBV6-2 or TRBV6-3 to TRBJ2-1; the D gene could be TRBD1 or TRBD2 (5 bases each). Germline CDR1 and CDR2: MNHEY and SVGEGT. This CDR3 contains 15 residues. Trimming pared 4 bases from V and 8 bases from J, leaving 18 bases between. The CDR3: CASSSRGLVVDEQFF. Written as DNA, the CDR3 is TGTGCCAGCAGTTCGAGGGGTCTGGTGGTGGATGAGCAGTTCTTC.

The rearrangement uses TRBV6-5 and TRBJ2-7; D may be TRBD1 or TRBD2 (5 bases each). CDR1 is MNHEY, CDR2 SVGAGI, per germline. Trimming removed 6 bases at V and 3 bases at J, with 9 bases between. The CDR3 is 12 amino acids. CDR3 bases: TGTGCCAGCAGAGGGACGATCTACGAGCAGTACTTC. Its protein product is CASRGTIYEQYF.

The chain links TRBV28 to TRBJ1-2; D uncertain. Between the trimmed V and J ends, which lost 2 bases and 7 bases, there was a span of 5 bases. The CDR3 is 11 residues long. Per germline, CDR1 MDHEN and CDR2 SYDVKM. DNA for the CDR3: TGTGCCAGCAGTTTACGGTTTGGCTACACCTTC. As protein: CASSLRFGYTF.

The CDR3 spells CASSVVGRTSGGAGNEQFF. For the CDR3, the DNA is TGTGCCAGCAGCGTAGTGGGTAGGACTAGCGGGGGGGCAGGTAATGAGCAGTTCTTC. The rearrangement uses TRBV9 and TRBJ2-1; TRBD2 aligns across 15 bases. This CDR3 is built from 19 residues. Germline V gene lookup returns CDR1 SGDLS and CDR2 YYNGEE. Trimming at V came to 0 bases and at J to 7 bases, leaving 11 bases not matched to a gene.

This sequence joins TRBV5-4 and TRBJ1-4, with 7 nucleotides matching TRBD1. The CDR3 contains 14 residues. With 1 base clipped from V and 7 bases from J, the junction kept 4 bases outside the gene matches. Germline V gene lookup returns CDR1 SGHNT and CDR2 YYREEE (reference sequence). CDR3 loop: CASSLRGPSEKLFF. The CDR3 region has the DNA TGTGCCAGCAGCTTGAGGGGGCCTAGTGAAAAACTGTTTTTT.

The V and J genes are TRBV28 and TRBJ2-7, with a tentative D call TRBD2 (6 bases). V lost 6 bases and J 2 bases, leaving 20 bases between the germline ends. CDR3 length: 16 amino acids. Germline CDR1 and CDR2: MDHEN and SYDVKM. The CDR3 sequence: CASSPREILLPYEQYF. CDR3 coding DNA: TGTGCCAGCAGCCCCCGGGAGATTCTACTTCCCTACGAGCAGTACTTC.

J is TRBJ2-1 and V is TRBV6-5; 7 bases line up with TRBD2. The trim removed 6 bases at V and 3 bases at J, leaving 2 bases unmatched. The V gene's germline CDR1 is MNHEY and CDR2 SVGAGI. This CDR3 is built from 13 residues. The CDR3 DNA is TGTGCCAGCAGCAAGCGGGGCTACAATGAGCAGTTCTTC. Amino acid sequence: CASSKRGYNEQFF.

The CDR3 loop reads CASSSAGERSLRGGTDTQYF. CDR3 sequence (DNA): TGTGCCAGCAGCAGCGCAGGGGAGCGTTCTCTACGGGGGGGCACAGATACGCAGTATTTT. This rearrangement joins TRBV9 to TRBJ2-3, with D perhaps matching TRBD2 (7 bases). The CDR3 runs to 20 residues. V was shortened by 4 bases and J by 1 base, with 28 bases between the two germline ends. The V gene's germline CDR1 is SGDLS and CDR2 YYNGEE.

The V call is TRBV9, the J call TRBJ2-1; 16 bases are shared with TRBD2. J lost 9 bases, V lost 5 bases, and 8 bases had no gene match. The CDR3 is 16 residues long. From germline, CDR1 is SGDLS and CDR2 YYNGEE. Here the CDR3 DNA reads TGTGCCAGCAGTCCCGGGACTAGCGGGAGGGCCGGTGAGCAGTTCTTC. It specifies CASSPGTSGRAGEQFF.

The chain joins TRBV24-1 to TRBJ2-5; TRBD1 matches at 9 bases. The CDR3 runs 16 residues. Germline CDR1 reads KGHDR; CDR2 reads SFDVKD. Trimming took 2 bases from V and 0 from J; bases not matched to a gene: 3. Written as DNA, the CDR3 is TGTGCCACCAGTGATTCCGGACAGGGGTACCAAGAGACCCAGTACTTC. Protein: CATSDSGQGYQETQYF.

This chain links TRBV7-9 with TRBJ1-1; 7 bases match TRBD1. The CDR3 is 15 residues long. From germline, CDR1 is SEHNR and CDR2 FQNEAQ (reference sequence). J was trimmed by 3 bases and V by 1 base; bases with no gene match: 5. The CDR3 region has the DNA TGTGCCAGCAGCTTAGGGACAGGTGGTGACACTGAAGCTTTCTTT. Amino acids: CASSLGTGGDTEAFF.

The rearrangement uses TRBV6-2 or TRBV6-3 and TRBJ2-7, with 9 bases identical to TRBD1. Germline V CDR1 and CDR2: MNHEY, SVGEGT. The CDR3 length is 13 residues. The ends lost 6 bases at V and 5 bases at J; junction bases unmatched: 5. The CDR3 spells CASSQRDRDEQYF. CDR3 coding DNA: TGTGCCAGCAGCCAACGGGACAGGGACGAGCAGTACTTC.

The CDR3 region is CASSGTLRTGELFF. CDR3 DNA sequence: TGTGCCAGCAGTGGGACTTTGCGGACCGGGGAGCTGTTTTTT. The chain employs TRBV2 and TRBJ2-2, with D tentatively TRBD2 (5 bases). Trimming took 4 bases from V and 5 from J, leaving 11 bases between them. Germline V gene lookup returns CDR1 SNHLY and CDR2 FYNNEI. The CDR3 covers 14 residues.

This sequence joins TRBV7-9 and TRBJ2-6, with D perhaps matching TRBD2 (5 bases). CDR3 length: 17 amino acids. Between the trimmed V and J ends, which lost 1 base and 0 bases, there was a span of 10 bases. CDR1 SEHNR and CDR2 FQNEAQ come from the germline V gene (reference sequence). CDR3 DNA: TGTGCCAGCAGCTTAGTTACGGGAAGCTCTGGGGCCAACGTCCTGACTTTC. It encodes CASSLVTGSSGANVLTF.

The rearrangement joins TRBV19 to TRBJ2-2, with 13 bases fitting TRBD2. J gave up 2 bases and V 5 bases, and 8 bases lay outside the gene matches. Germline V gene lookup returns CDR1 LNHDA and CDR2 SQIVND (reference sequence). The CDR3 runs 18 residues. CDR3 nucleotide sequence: TGTGCCAGTAGTTCCCGACTAGCGGGGGGCTCTAACACCGGGGAGCTGTTTTTT. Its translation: CASSSRLAGGSNTGELFF. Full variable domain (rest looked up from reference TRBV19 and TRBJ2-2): DGGITQSPKYLFRKEGQNVTLSCEQNLNHDAMYWYRQDPGQGLRLIYYSQIVNDFQKGDIAEGYSVSREKKESFPLTVTSAQKNPTAFYLCASSSRLAGGSNTGELFFGEGSRLTVL.

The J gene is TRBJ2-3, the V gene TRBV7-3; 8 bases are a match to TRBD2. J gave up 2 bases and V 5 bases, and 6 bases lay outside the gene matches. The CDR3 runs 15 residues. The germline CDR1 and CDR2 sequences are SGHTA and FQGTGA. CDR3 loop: CASSPRGGPTDTQYF. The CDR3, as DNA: TGTGCCAGCAGCCCACGGGGGGGCCCCACAGATACGCAGTATTTT.

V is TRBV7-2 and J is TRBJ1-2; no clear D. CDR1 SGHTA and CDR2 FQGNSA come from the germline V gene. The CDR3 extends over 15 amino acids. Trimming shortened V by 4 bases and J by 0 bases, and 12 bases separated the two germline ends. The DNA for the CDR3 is TGTGCCAGCAGCTGGATGGTCGGGGCTAACTATGGCTACACCTTC. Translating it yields CASSWMVGANYGYTF.

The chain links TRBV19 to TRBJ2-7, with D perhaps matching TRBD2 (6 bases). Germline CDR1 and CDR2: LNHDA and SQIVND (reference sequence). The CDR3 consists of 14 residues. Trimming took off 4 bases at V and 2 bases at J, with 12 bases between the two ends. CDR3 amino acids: CASSTRDSPYEQYF. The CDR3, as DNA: TGTGCCAGTAGTACCCGGGACTCCCCCTACGAGCAGTACTTC.

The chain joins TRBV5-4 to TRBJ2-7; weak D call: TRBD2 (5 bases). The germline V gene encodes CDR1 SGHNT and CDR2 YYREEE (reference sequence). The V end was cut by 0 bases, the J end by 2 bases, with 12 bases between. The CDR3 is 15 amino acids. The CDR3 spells CASSLDSGGTYEQYF. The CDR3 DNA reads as TGTGCCAGCAGCTTGGATTCTGGAGGAACCTACGAGCAGTACTTC.

The CDR3 sequence: CASSQDSYEQYF. The CDR3 DNA reads TGTGCCAGCAGCCAGGACAGCTACGAGCAGTACTTC. The rearrangement uses TRBV7-9 and TRBJ2-7; TRBD1 is a possible D gene (6 bases). The V and J ends lost 5 bases and 3 bases respectively, with 8 bases between them. CDR1 is SEHNR, CDR2 FQNEAQ, per germline (reference sequence). The CDR3 runs to 12 residues.

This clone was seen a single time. The CDR3 nucleotides read TGTGCCAGCAGCCGGTTGACAGGGGAGGGTCAGCCCCAGCATTTT. It translates to CASSRLTGEGQPQHF. The genes are TRBV6-2 or TRBV6-3 and TRBJ1-5, with 8 bases aligning to TRBD1. This CDR3 spans 15 amino acids. With 6 bases clipped from V and 6 bases from J, the junction kept 10 bases outside the gene matches. Per germline, CDR1 MNHEY and CDR2 SVGEGT.

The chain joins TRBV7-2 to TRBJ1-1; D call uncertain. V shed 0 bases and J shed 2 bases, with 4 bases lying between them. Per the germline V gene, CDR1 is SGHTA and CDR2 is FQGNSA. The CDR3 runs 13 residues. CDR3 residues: CASSLATNTEAFF. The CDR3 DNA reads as TGTGCCAGCAGCTTAGCGACCAACACTGAAGCTTTCTTT. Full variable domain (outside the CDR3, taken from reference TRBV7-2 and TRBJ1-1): GAGVSQSPSNKVTEKGKDVELRCDPISGHTALYWYRQSLGQGLEFLIYFQGNSAPDKSGLPSDRFSAERTGGSVSTLTIQRTQQEDSAVYLCASSLATNTEAFFGQGTRLTVV.

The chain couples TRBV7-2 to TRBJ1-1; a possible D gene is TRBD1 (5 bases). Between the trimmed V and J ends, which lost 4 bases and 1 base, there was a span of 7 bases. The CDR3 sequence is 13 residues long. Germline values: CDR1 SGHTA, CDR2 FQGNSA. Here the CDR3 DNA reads TGTGCCAGCAGCTATGGGGGGAACACTGAAGCTTTCTTT. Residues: CASSYGGNTEAFF.